The T cell receptor beta chain described here comes from a study of beta chain features in type 1 diabetes. Study-level information: Patients looked much like healthy donors when it came to age, gender and cell yields.

This clone was found a few times. Its cognate antigen is unknown. Researchers reported sorting CD4+ naive, central memory, regulatory and stem cell-like memory cells via CD45RO/CCR7/CD25/CD127/CD95/CD27. Expressed TCRB transcripts were sequenced because the isolated RNA had all been reverse transcribed beforehand. Libraries were prepared by immunoSEQ multiplex PCR; TCRdb keeps only in-frame clonotypes and omits some of them. The repertoire consists of approximately 57,000 clones, with about 50% occurring once and the leading ten covering 2.6%. V lost 4 bases to trimming and J lost 3 bases, with 13 bases between them. The germline CDR1 and CDR2 sequences are MDHEN and SYDVKM. The CDR3 consists of 14 residues. Findings of the study overall: Moderate yet significant TCRB CDR3 shortening was seen in Type 1 diabetes patients in all four CD4+ subsets. Across patients, naive, central memory and Treg TCRB repertoires exhibited apparently greater similarity than was observed across healthy donors.

The chain has TRBV28 and TRBJ2-7; TRBD1 is a possible D gene (6 bases). The sequence was obtained from a woman between 40 and 50 years old with type 1 diabetes. Material: Tregs from blood. CDR3: CASSSPGQNYEQYF. The CDR3 nucleotides are TGTGCCAGCAGTTCCCCCGGACAGAACTACGAGCAGTACTTC.